This T cell receptor (beta chain) was obtained from a study of shared clonotypes between healthy human individuals. At the deep level, the assay was run. Repertoires were generated with immunoSEQ multiplex PCR, while TCRdb's copy carries only in-frame clones and drops some. In the table there are 550,000 to 600,000 clones, roughly four fifths of which are singletons. Caucasian adults residing in Nashville, Tennessee made up all the donors. CDR1 and CDR2 from the germline V gene are SGHRS and YFSETQ. The CDR3 contains 15 residues. Trimming took 4 bases from V and 0 from J; bases not matched to a gene: 1.

Material: PBMCs. The receptor comes from a woman between 35 and 50 years old in good health. Some clones in this sample may be carry-over from other donors' samples. V usage is TRBV5-1 and J usage is TRBJ1-3, with 10 bases fitting TRBD1. CDR3 loop: CASSRTGGSGNTIYF. The CDR3 bases are TGCGCCAGCAGCCGGACAGGGGGCTCTGGAAACACCATATATTTT.